A selection of T cell receptor beta chains follows, all from one sample in a study of blood T cell repertoires in COVID-19. Method: immunoSEQ multiplex PCR; TCRdb's copy keeps in-frame clones and lacks some. The profile shows about 160,000 clones, about nine tenths of them singletons. The sequenced sample was peripheral blood. The receptors stem from a man aged 55-75 years with active or convalescent COVID-19. The CDR3 runs from the conserved cysteine through the conserved F or W. Each record gives: CDR3 DNA, CDR3 protein, J gene, D gene, clone size, V gene. A D gene is named only where the DNA matches it firmly. A clone size is listed for some rows: how often the clone was seen (once, few, many), or a class if it is expanded.

TGTGCCAGCAGCCAACCTCTAGCGGGGGGACCCACAGATACGCAGTATTTT	CASSQPLAGGPTDTQYF	TRBJ2-3	TRBD2	-	TRBV14
TGTGCCAGTAGTATTTTCCTCAGTGACACTGAAGCTTTCTTT	CASSIFLSDTEAFF	TRBJ1-1	-	-	TRBV19
TGTGCCAGCAGCCCAATCCCCGGGACAGGGAGTCAGCCCCAGCATTTT	CASSPIPGTGSQPQHF	TRBJ1-5	TRBD1	-	TRBV28
TGCGCCAGCAGCGCCCTAGCGGGGGTTAGAGAGACCCAGTACTTC	CASSALAGVRETQYF	TRBJ2-5	TRBD2	-	TRBV5-1
TGCGCCAGCAGCTTGAGCGGGGGGTACTCCTACAATGAGCAGTTCTTC	CASSLSGGYSYNEQFF	TRBJ2-1	TRBD2	once	TRBV5-1
TGCAGCGTTCAGCGGGACAATGAGCAGTTCTTC	CSVQRDNEQFF	TRBJ2-1	-	-	TRBV29-1
TGTGCCAGCAGCCGGACACTCAATGAAAAACTGTTTTTT	CASSRTLNEKLFF	TRBJ1-4	-	-	TRBV6-5
TGTGCCAGCAGCGTAGCGGGAGGGGGCTTCTACAATGAGCAGTTCTTC	CASSVAGGGFYNEQFF	TRBJ2-1	-	-	TRBV9
TGTGCCAGCAGTGCCGGGACAACTTCACCCCTCCACTTT	CASSAGTTSPLHF	TRBJ1-6	-	-	TRBV6-4
TGTGCCAGCATCGGGACAGGGTCGTATTACGAGCAGTACTTC	CASIGTGSYYEQYF	TRBJ2-7	TRBD1	-	TRBV2
TGTGCCAGCATCCTGGGACTAGCGGGAGGGCGCTCCAATGAGCAGTTCTTC	CASILGLAGGRSNEQFF	TRBJ2-1	TRBD2	-	TRBV2
TGTGCCAGCAGTCGCGCGGGGGGAACCTACGAGCAGTACTTC	CASSRAGGTYEQYF	TRBJ2-7	TRBD2	-	TRBV2
TGTGCCAGTACCCCCCAGGGGTCGAAAGGCATTCAGTACTTC	CASTPQGSKGIQYF	TRBJ2-4	-	-	TRBV19
TGCGCCAGCAACCCGAACATGAACACTGAAGCTTTCTTT	CASNPNMNTEAFF	TRBJ1-1	-	-	TRBV10-2
TGTGCCAGCAGTCGAGGGACAGGGAGCGGAGGCTACACCTTC	CASSRGTGSGGYTF	TRBJ1-2	TRBD1	-	TRBV6-5
TGTGCCAGCAGCCACAACCAACTAGCGGGGGGGCGGGAGACCCAGTACTTC	CASSHNQLAGGRETQYF	TRBJ2-5	TRBD2	-	TRBV3-1/TRBV3-2